The clone carrying this TCR beta chain was counted only a few times. Its antigen is undetermined. The V gene's germline CDR1 is LGHNA and CDR2 YNFKEQ. This CDR3 has 15 amino acids. V lost 3 bases to trimming and J lost 0 bases, with 10 bases between them. This specimen comes from a study of T-cell reconstitution after alpha-beta-depleted transplantation in children. Whole-study results and caveats: It was newly produced T cells that mostly accounted for T-cell counts and diversity one year after transplant.

Unique molecular identifiers featured in how the TCRbeta library was prepared. A single record per CDR3 protein comes from TCRdb applying MiXCR to the PCR reads. The sample holds around 450,000 distinct CDR3 sequences; around 16% are singletons and the top ten take just under 30%. The sequence came from a boy younger than two who had a stem cell transplant for Wiskott-Aldrich syndrome, so the T cells may come from the graft donor. The input for sequencing was PBMCs, mostly from graft donor cells, taken 360 days after TCRalphabeta/CD19-depleted stem cell transplant. This chain uses TRBV4-2 with TRBJ2-3; D remains unclear. CDR3 residues: CASSHRFPSTDTQYF. For the CDR3, the DNA is TGTGCCAGCAGCCATAGGTTTCCTAGCACAGATACGCAGTATTTT.